This T cell receptor beta chain originates from a study of blood T cell repertoires in COVID-19. Overall study context: Sites across the United States, Italy and Spain contributed samples from acute and convalescent COVID-19. T cells, B-cell-depleted T cells, or PBMCs supplied cDNA or gDNA.

This table comes from immunoSEQ multiplex PCR, and its TCRdb copy is limited to in-frame clones, with some not included. The sample yields approximately 150,000 clones, about four fifths seen once. The V gene end was trimmed by 2 bases and the J gene end by 9 bases; junction bases not matched to a gene: 4. Germline-derived CDR1 and CDR2 are SGHVS and FNYEAQ. There are 14 residues in the CDR3. This TCR came from a woman of 80 years or more with acute or convalescent COVID-19. The sequenced sample was peripheral blood. V and J are TRBV7-6 and TRBJ1-6; 7 positions agree with TRBD1. For the CDR3, the DNA is TGTGCCAGCAGCTTAAGACAGGGCGTTTCACCCCTCCACTTT. The encoded protein is CASSLRQGVSPLHF.